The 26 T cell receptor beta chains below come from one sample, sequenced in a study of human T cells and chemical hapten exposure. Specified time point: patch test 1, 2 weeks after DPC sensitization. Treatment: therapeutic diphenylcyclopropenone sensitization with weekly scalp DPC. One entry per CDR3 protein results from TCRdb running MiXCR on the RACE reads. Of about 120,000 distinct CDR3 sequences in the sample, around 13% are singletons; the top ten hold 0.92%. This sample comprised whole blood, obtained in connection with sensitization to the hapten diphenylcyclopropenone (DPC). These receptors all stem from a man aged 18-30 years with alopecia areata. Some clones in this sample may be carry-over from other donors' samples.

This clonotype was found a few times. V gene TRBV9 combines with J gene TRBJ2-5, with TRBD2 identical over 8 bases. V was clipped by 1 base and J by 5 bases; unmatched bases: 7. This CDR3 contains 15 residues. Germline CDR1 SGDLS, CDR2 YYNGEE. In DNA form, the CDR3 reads TGTGCCAGCAGCGTAAGCCCAGCGGGGGAGGAGACCCAGTACTTC. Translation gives CASSVSPAGEETQYF.

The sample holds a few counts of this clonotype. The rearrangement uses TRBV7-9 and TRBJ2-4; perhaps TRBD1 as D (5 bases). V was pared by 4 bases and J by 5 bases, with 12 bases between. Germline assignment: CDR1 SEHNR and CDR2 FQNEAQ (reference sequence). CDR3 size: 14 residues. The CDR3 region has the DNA TGTGCCAGCAGCTCGCAGGGTATCGAAAACATTCAGTACTTC. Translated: CASSSQGIENIQYF.

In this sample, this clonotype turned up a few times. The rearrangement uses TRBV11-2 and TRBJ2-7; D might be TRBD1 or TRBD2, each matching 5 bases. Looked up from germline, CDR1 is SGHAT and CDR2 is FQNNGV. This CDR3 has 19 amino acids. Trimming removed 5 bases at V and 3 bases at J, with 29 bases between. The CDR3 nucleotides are TGTGCCAGCAGCCCTCGGGACGACTACCCTCCTGTACGGCTCTACGAGCAGTACTTC. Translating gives CASSPRDDYPPVRLYEQYF. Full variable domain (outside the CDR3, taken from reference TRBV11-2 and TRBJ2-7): EAGVAQSPRYKIIEKRQSVAFWCNPISGHATLYWYQQILGQGPKLLIQFQNNGVVDDSQLPKDRFSAERLKGVDSTLKIQPAKLEDSAVYLCASSPRDDYPPVRLYEQYFGPGTRLTVT.

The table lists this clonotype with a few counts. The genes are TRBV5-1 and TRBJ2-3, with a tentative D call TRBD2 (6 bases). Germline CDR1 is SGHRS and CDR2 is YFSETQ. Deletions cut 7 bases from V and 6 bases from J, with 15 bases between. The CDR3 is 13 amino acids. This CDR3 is CASAITSYDTQYF. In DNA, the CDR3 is TGCGCCAGCGCGATCACTAGCTATGATACGCAGTATTTT.

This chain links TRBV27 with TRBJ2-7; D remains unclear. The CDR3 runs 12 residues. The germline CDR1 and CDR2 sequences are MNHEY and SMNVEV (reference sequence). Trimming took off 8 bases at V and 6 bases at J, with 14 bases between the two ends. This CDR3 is CASSGRLGEQYF. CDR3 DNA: TGTGCCAGCTCTGGCCGGCTAGGCGAGCAGTACTTC.

This chain's CDR3 is CASSLTGLPGDEQYV. The CDR3 DNA reads TGCGCCAGCAGCTTGACAGGGCTGCCGGGAGACGAGCAGTACGTC. The chain combines TRBV5-1 with TRBJ2-7; D is tentatively TRBD1 or TRBD2 (6 bases each). V lost 1 base and J lost 5, with 16 bases in between. Germline V gives CDR1 SGHRS, CDR2 YFSETQ. This CDR3 is built from 15 residues.

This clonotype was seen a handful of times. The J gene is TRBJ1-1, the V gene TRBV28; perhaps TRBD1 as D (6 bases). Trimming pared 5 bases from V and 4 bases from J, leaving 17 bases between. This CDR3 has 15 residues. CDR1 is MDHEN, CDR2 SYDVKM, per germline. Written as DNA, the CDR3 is TGTGCCAGCAGTGCTACAGGGATAGGCGGCACTGAAGCTTTCTTT. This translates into CASSATGIGGTEAFF.

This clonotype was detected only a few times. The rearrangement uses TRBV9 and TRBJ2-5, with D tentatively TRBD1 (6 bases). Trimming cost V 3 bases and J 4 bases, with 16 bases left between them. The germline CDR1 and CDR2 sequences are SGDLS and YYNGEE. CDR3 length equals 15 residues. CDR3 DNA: TGTGCCAGCAGCGCCCAGCCGGCACAGGGAGAGACCCAGTACTTC. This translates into CASSAQPAQGETQYF.

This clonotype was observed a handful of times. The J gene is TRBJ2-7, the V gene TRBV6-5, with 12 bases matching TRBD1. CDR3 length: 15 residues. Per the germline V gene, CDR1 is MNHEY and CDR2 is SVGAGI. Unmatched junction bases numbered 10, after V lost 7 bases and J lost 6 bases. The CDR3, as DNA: TGTGCCAGCAAGGATGGTGGGACAGGGGGCTCCGAGCAGTACTTC. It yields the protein CASKDGGTGGSEQYF.

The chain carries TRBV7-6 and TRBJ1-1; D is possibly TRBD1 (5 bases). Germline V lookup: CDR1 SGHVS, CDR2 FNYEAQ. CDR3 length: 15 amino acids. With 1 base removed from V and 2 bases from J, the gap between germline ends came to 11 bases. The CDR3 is CASSLGGRYNTEAFF. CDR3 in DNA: TGTGCCAGCAGCTTAGGGGGACGGTACAACACTGAAGCTTTCTTT.

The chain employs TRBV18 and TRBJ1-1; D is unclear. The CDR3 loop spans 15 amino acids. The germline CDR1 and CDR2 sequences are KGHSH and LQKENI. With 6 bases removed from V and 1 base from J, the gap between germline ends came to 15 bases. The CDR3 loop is CASSTKRSSNTEAFF. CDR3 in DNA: TGTGCCAGCTCTACAAAACGATCATCGAACACTGAAGCTTTCTTT.

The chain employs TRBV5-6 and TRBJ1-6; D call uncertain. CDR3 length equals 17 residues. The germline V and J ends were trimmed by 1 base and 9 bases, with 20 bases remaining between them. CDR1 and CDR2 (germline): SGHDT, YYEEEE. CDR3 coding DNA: TGTGCCAGCAGCTTGATCAGCACGGTGCCTCGAGGTTCACCCCTCCACTTT. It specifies CASSLISTVPRGSPLHF.

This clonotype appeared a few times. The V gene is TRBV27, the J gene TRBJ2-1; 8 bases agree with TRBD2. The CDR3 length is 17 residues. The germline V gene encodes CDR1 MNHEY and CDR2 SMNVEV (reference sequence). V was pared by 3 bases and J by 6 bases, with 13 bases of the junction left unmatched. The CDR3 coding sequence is TGTGCCAGCAGTTTGCCGGGGGGGACTAGGAGTGGCAATGAGCAGTTCTTC. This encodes CASSLPGGTRSGNEQFF.

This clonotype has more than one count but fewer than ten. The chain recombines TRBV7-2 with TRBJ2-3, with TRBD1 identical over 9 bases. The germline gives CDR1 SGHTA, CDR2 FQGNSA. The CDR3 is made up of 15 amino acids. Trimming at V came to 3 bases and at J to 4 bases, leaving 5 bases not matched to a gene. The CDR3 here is CASSLDRGASDTQYF. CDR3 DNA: TGTGCCAGCAGCTTGGACAGGGGTGCTTCAGATACGCAGTATTTT.

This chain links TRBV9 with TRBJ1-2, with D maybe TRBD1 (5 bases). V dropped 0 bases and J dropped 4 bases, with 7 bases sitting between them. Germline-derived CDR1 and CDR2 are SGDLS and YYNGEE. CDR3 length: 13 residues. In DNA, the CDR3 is TGTGCCAGCAGCGTAGATGACAGCTATGGCTACACCTTC. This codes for CASSVDDSYGYTF.

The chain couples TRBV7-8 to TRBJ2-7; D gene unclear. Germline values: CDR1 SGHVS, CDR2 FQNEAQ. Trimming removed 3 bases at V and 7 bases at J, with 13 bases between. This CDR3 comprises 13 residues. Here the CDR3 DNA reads TGTGCCAGCAGCTTCGTGGGCTTGTTTGAGCAGTACGTC. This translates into CASSFVGLFEQYV.

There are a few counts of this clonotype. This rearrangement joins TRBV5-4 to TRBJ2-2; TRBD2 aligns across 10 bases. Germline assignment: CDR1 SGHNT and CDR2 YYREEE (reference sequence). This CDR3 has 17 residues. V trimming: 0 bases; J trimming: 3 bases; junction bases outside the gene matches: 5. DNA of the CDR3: TGTGCCAGCAGCTTGGCCGGTCTAGCGGGGGACACCGGGGAGCTGTTTTTT. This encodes CASSLAGLAGDTGELFF.

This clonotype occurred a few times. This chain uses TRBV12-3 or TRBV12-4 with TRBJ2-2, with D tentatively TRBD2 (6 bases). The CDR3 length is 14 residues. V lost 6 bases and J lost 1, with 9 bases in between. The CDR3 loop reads CASRGDWNTGELFF. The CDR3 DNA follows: TGTGCCAGCAGGGGGGACTGGAACACCGGGGAGCTGTTTTTT.

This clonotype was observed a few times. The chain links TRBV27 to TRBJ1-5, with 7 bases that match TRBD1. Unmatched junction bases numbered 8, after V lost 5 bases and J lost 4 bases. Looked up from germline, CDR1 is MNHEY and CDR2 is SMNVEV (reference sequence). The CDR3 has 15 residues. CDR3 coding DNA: TGTGCCAGCAGTCGCACACAGGGGCTTAATCAGCCCCAGCATTTT. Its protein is CASSRTQGLNQPQHF.

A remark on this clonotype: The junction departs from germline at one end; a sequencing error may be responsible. The chain's CDR3 is CSSSQPWRRTDTQYF. CDR3 coding DNA: TGTTCCAGCAGCCAGCCCTGGCGACGCACAGATACGCAGTATTTT. J is TRBJ2-3 and V is TRBV4-2; D unresolved. CDR1 is LGHNA and CDR2 is YNFKEQ in the germline V gene. This CDR3 region has 15 residues.

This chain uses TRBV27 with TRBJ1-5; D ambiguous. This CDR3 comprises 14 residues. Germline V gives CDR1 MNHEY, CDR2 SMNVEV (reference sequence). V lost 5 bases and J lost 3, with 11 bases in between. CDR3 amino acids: CASSRDGINQPQHF. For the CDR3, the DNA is TGTGCCAGCAGTCGAGACGGAATCAATCAGCCCCAGCATTTT.

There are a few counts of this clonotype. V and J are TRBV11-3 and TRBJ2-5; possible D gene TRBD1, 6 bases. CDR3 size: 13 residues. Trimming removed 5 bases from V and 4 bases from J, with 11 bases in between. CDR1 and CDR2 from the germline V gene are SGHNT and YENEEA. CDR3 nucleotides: TGTGCCAGCAGCGCAGGGGTCCGAGAGACCCAGTACTTC. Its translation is CASSAGVRETQYF.

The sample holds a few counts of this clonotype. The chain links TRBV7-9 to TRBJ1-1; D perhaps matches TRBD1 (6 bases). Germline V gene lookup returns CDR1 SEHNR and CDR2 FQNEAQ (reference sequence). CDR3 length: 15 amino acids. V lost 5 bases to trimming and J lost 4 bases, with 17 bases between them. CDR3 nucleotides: TGTGCCAGCAGCCAAAGCTCACAGGGCACCACTGAAGCTTTCTTT. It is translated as CASSQSSQGTTEAFF. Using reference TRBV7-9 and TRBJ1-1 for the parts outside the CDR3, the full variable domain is DTGVSQNPRHKITKRGQNVTFRCDPISEHNRLYWYRQTLGQGPEFLTYFQNEAQLEKSRLLSDRFSAERPKGSFSTLEIQRTEQGDSAMYLCASSQSSQGTTEAFFGQGTRLTVV.

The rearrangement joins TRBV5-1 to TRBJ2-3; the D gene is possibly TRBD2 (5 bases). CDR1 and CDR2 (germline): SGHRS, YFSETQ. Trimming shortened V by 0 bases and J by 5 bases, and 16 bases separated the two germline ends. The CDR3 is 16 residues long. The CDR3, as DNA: TGCGCCAGCAGCTTGGCCCTCCCCGGGATCCGAGATACGCAGTATTTT. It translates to CASSLALPGIRDTQYF. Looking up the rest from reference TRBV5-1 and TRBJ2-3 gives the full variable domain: KAGVTQTPRYLIKTRGQQVTLSCSPISGHRSVSWYQQTPGQGLQFLFEYFSETQRNKGNFPGRFSGRQFSNSRSEMNVSTLELGDSALYLCASSLALPGIRDTQYFGPGTRLTVL.

CDR3 nucleotides: TGTGCCAGCAGCCAAGTCTGCTACGCGCAGTACGTC. This codes for CASSQVCYAQYV. J is TRBJ2-7 and V is TRBV3-2. TRBV3-2 is given as a pseudogene. The CDR3 spans 12 residues.

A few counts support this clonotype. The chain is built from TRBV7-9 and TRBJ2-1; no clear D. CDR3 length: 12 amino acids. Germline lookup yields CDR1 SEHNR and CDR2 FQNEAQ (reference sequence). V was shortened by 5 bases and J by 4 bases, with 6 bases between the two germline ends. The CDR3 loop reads CASSKGYNEQFF. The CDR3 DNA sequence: TGTGCCAGCAGCAAAGGGTACAATGAGCAGTTCTTC.